These T cell receptor beta chains were read from a single sample in a study of technical replicates of blood from a handful of donors. The method was immunoSEQ multiplex PCR; TCRdb's version includes in-frame clones alone and lacks a portion of them. This table holds 85,000 to 100,000 clones, nearly 97% found once. Sequencing was carried out using T cells isolated from PBMCs. The receptor set was obtained from a human donor in good health. CDR3s include the opening cysteine and the closing phenylalanine or tryptophan. The order of the fields is CDR3 protein, CDR3 DNA, CDR3 length, V gene, J gene, clone size, D gene. The D gene is left open where the match is weak. Clone size is not always given. Where it is, it says once, few, many or a class for expanded clones.

CDR3: CASSSGGFTEAFF
DNA: TGCGCCAGCAGTTCAGGGGGCTTCACTGAAGCTTTCTTT
length: 13
V: TRBV5-1
J: TRBJ1-1
size: NA
D: TRBD1

CDR3: CASSLWGGSLAKNIQYF
DNA: TGTGCCAGCAGCTTGTGGGGCGGGAGTCTAGCCAAAAACATTCAGTACTTC
length: 17
V: TRBV5-6
J: TRBJ2-4
size: once
D: TRBD2

CDR3: CASSQGYRNVEDRGYEQYF
DNA: TGTGCCAGCAGCCAAGGCTACCGTAACGTCGAGGACAGGGGTTACGAGCAGTACTTC
length: 19
V: TRBV14
J: TRBJ2-7
size: NA
D: TRBD1

CDR3: CASSYSGGDYGYTF
DNA: TGTGCCAGCAGTTACTCAGGGGGCGACTATGGCTACACCTTC
length: 14
V: TRBV6-5
J: TRBJ1-2
size: NA
D: TRBD1

CDR3: CASGQSTYGYTF
DNA: TGTGCCAGCGGGCAATCGACCTATGGCTACACCTTC
length: 12
V: TRBV6-1
J: TRBJ1-2
size: NA
D: NA

CDR3: CASSATGLGTEKLFF
DNA: TGTGCCAGCAGCGCTACAGGGTTGGGAACTGAAAAACTGTTTTTT
length: 15
V: TRBV9
J: TRBJ1-4
size: NA
D: NA

CDR3: CASSEAAKQGNTGELFF
DNA: TGTGCCAGCAGTGAAGCGGCGAAACAGGGAAACACCGGGGAGCTGTTTTTT
length: 17
V: TRBV2
J: TRBJ2-2
size: NA
D: NA

CDR3: CASSLVSSRRDRQFF
DNA: TGTGCCAGCAGTTTAGTTTCTAGCAGGAGGGACCGGCAGTTCTTC
length: 15
V: TRBV28
J: TRBJ2-1
size: once
D: NA

CDR3: CASSNWSGKKHEQFF
DNA: TGTGCCAGCAGTAACTGGAGCGGCAAAAAGCATGAGCAGTTCTTC
length: 15
V: TRBV28
J: TRBJ2-1
size: NA
D: NA

CDR3: CASRSLAVAGSYNEQFF
DNA: TGTGCCAGCAGATCACTAGCGGTAGCAGGCTCCTACAATGAGCAGTTCTTC
length: 17
V: TRBV27
J: TRBJ2-1
size: NA
D: TRBD2

CDR3: CASSLGYAASGEQFF
DNA: TGTGCCAGCAGCTTAGGATACGCGGCTAGCGGTGAGCAGTTCTTC
length: 15
V: TRBV11-2
J: TRBJ2-1
size: NA
D: TRBD2

CDR3: CASRTTDRNTGELFF
DNA: TGTGCCAGCAGGACCACAGACAGAAACACCGGGGAGCTGTTTTTT
length: 15
V: TRBV6-5
J: TRBJ2-2
size: NA
D: NA

CDR3: CASSLGTTDPNVGYRDEQFF
DNA: TGTGCCAGCAGCTTGGGGACTACAGACCCCAACGTCGGGTATAGGGATGAGCAGTTCTTC
length: 20
V: TRBV5-4
J: TRBJ2-1
size: NA
D: NA

CDR3: CASSIPGQGRQPQHF
DNA: TGTGCCAGTAGTATTCCTGGACAGGGACGCCAGCCCCAGCATTTT
length: 15
V: TRBV19
J: TRBJ1-5
size: NA
D: TRBD1

CDR3: CASSLALATSYEQYF
DNA: TGCGCCAGCAGCTTGGCACTCGCCACCTCCTACGAGCAGTACTTC
length: 15
V: TRBV5-1
J: TRBJ2-7
size: NA
D: NA

CDR3: CASSIPLGGGYGNTIYF
DNA: TGTGCCAGTAGTATACCCCTCGGGGGGGGGTACGGAAACACCATATATTTT
length: 17
V: TRBV19
J: TRBJ1-3
size: NA
D: NA

CDR3: CASSLEPGQRLYEQYF
DNA: TGTGCCAGCAGCTTGGAGCCGGGACAGAGGCTTTACGAGCAGTACTTC
length: 16
V: TRBV5-6
J: TRBJ2-7
size: NA
D: TRBD1

CDR3: CASSRGTQNIQYF
DNA: TGTGCCAGTAGCCGAGGGACACAAAACATTCAGTACTTC
length: 13
V: TRBV19
J: TRBJ2-4
size: NA
D: NA

CDR3: CASSLLNQPQHF
DNA: TGTGCCAGCAGTTTACTAAATCAGCCCCAGCATTTT
length: 12
V: TRBV28
J: TRBJ1-5
size: NA
D: NA

CDR3: CASSPSRVLDIQYF
DNA: TGTGCCAGCAGCCCCTCACGGGTGTTAGACATTCAGTACTTC
length: 14
V: TRBV5-4
J: TRBJ2-4
size: NA
D: NA

CDR3: CASGGQGAYNEQFF
DNA: TGTGCCAGCGGGGGACAGGGGGCCTACAATGAGCAGTTCTTC
length: 14
V: TRBV2
J: TRBJ2-1
size: few
D: TRBD1

CDR3: CASSRLAGLETQYF
DNA: TGTGCCAGCAGCCGCCTAGCGGGGTTAGAGACCCAGTACTTC
length: 14
V: TRBV7-2
J: TRBJ2-5
size: NA
D: TRBD2

CDR3: CASSPLPNPGYEQYF
DNA: TGTGCCAGCAGCCCCCTACCCAATCCGGGCTACGAGCAGTACTTC
length: 15
V: TRBV7-6
J: TRBJ2-7
size: NA
D: NA

CDR3: CAWSGQGDQPQHF
DNA: TGTGCCTGGAGTGGACAGGGGGATCAGCCCCAGCATTTT
length: 13
V: TRBV30
J: TRBJ1-5
size: NA
D: TRBD1

CDR3: CASSFNSYGYTF
DNA: TGCGCCAGCAGCTTCAACAGCTATGGCTACACCTTC
length: 12
V: TRBV5-1
J: TRBJ1-2
size: NA
D: NA

CDR3: CASSMTSSYNEQFF
DNA: TGTGCCAGTAGTATGACAAGCTCCTACAATGAGCAGTTCTTC
length: 14
V: TRBV19
J: TRBJ2-1
size: NA
D: NA

CDR3: CASSFRQGNNSPLHF
DNA: TGTGCCAGCAGCTTCCGACAGGGTAATAATTCACCCCTCCACTTT
length: 15
V: TRBV11-3
J: TRBJ1-6
size: NA
D: TRBD1

CDR3: CASSFQASQETQYF
DNA: TGTGCCAGCAGCTTCCAGGCGTCCCAAGAGACCCAGTACTTC
length: 14
V: TRBV7-2
J: TRBJ2-5
size: NA
D: NA

CDR3: CASKSGTGAYNEQFF
DNA: TGTGCCAGCAAATCGGGGACAGGGGCCTACAATGAGCAGTTCTTC
length: 15
V: TRBV6-1
J: TRBJ2-1
size: NA
D: TRBD1

CDR3: CASRGQGASIEQYF
DNA: TGTGCCAGTAGGGGACAGGGGGCCTCCATCGAGCAGTACTTC
length: 14
V: TRBV19
J: TRBJ2-7
size: NA
D: TRBD1

CDR3: CAIAEGDRGNEQYF
DNA: TGTGCCATCGCCGAAGGGGACAGGGGCAACGAGCAGTACTTC
length: 14
V: TRBV10-3
J: TRBJ2-7
size: NA
D: TRBD1

CDR3: CASRRGPGTEAFF
DNA: TGTGCCAGCAGGCGGGGGCCCGGCACTGAAGCTTTCTTT
length: 13
V: TRBV27
J: TRBJ1-1
size: NA
D: NA

CDR3: CSASFAYGYTF
DNA: TGCAGTGCTAGTTTTGCGTATGGCTACACCTTC
length: 11
V: TRBV20-1
J: TRBJ1-2
size: NA
D: NA

CDR3: CASSRGDFYNQPQHF
DNA: TGTGCCAGCAGCCGGGGGGACTTTTACAATCAGCCCCAGCATTTT
length: 15
V: TRBV7-9
J: TRBJ1-5
size: NA
D: NA

CDR3: CASSESLAGGGDTQYF
DNA: TGTGCCAGCAGTGAATCGCTAGCGGGGGGTGGGGATACGCAGTATTTT
length: 16
V: TRBV6-1
J: TRBJ2-3
size: NA
D: TRBD2

CDR3: CASSLLASEETQYF
DNA: TGTGCCAGCAGCTTGTTAGCTAGCGAGGAGACCCAGTACTTC
length: 14
V: TRBV5-6
J: TRBJ2-5
size: NA
D: NA

CDR3: CASSLFGDGGELFF
DNA: TGTGCCAGCAGCTTGTTCGGGGATGGCGGGGAGCTGTTTTTT
length: 14
V: TRBV11-3
J: TRBJ2-2
size: NA
D: NA

CDR3: CASSLLGSPTDTQYF
DNA: TGTGCCAGCAGCTTACTAGGCAGCCCAACAGATACGCAGTATTTT
length: 15
V: TRBV7-6
J: TRBJ2-3
size: once
D: NA

CDR3: CASTPRAGETQYF
DNA: TGTGCCAGCACCCCCCGGGCGGGGGAGACCCAGTACTTC
length: 13
V: TRBV28
J: TRBJ2-5
size: NA
D: NA

CDR3: CASSFLGGTNEKLFF
DNA: TGCGCCAGCAGCTTTCTAGGGGGAACTAATGAAAAACTGTTTTTT
length: 15
V: TRBV5-1
J: TRBJ1-4
size: NA
D: NA

CDR3: CASSPSDFDEQYF
DNA: TGTGCCAGCAGTCCCAGTGACTTCGACGAGCAGTACTTC
length: 13
V: TRBV6-6
J: TRBJ2-7
size: NA
D: NA

CDR3: CASSRGTSGPYEQYF
DNA: TGCGCCAGCAGCCGCGGGACTAGCGGGCCCTACGAGCAGTACTTC
length: 15
V: TRBV4-1
J: TRBJ2-7
size: NA
D: TRBD2

CDR3: CASTGMSTNEKLFF
DNA: TGTGCCAGCACCGGTATGTCAACTAATGAAAAACTGTTTTTT
length: 14
V: TRBV28
J: TRBJ1-4
size: once
D: NA

CDR3: CASSQTGTGPGTEAFF
DNA: TGTGCCAGCAGCCAAACCGGGACAGGTCCCGGCACTGAAGCTTTCTTT
length: 16
V: TRBV7-6
J: TRBJ1-1
size: NA
D: TRBD1

CDR3: CASSPPASGIGNEQFF
DNA: TGTGCCAGCTCACCACCCGCTAGCGGGATTGGGAATGAGCAGTTCTTC
length: 16
V: TRBV18
J: TRBJ2-1
size: NA
D: TRBD2

CDR3: CAWTETGGYYEQYF
DNA: TGTGCCTGGACTGAGACAGGGGGCTACTACGAGCAGTACTTC
length: 14
V: TRBV30
J: TRBJ2-7
size: NA
D: TRBD1

CDR3: CASGPFGQGDTDTQYF
DNA: TGTGCCAGCGGACCCTTCGGACAGGGGGACACAGATACGCAGTATTTT
length: 16
V: TRBV27
J: TRBJ2-3
size: NA
D: TRBD1

CDR3: CASSWDNSKYLNQRKFF
DNA: TGTGCCAGCAGTTGGGACAACTCAAAGTACCTGAACCAGCGAAAGTTCTTC
length: 17
V: TRBV27
J: TRBJ2-1
size: NA
D: NA

CDR3: CASSEASWTLQYF
DNA: TGTGCCAGCAGTGAAGCGTCCTGGACTCTGCAGTACTTC
length: 13
V: TRBV2
J: TRBJ2-7
size: NA
D: NA

CDR3: CASSWGDSSNTIYF
DNA: TGTGCCAGCAGTTGGGGGGACTCCTCAAACACCATATATTTT
length: 14
V: TRBV6-1
J: TRBJ1-3
size: NA
D: NA